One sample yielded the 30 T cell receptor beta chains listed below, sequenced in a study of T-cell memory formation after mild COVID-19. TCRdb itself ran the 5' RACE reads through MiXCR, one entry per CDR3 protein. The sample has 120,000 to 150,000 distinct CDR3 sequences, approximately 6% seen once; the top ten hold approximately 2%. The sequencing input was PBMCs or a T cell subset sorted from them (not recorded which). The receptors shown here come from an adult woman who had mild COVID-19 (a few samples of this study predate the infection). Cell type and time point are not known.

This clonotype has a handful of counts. The CDR3 spells CASRTDSSGANVLTF. The CDR3 DNA reads TGTGCCAGCAGAACCGACAGCTCTGGGGCCAACGTCCTGACTTTC. The chain employs TRBV2 and TRBJ2-6, with D perhaps matching TRBD1 (5 bases). CDR1 and CDR2 (germline): SNHLY, FYNNEI. With 6 bases removed from V and 0 bases from J, the gap between germline ends came to 9 bases. This CDR3 spans 15 amino acids.

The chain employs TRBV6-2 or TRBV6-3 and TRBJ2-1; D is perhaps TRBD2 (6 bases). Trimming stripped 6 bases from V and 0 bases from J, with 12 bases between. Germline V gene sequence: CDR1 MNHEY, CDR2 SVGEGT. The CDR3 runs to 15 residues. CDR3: CASRPGLNSYNEQFF. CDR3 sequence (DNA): TGTGCCAGCAGGCCGGGACTGAACTCCTACAATGAGCAGTTCTTC.

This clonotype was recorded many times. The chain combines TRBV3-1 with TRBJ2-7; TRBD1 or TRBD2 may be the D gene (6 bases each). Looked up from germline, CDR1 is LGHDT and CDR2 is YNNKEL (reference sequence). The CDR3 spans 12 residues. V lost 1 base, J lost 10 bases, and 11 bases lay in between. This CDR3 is CASSQAGGTQYF. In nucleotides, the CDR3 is TGTGCCAGCAGCCAAGCTGGGGGGACACAGTACTTC.

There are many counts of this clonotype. The CDR3, as DNA: TGTGCCAGCAGCGTAGAATTGGGCTCCTATAATTCACCCCTCCACTTT. It is translated as CASSVELGSYNSPLHF. V and J are TRBV9 and TRBJ1-6; no reliable D call. V was cut by 0 bases and J by 0 bases, with 7 bases left in between. In germline, CDR1 is SGDLS, CDR2 YYNGEE. The CDR3 spans 16 residues.

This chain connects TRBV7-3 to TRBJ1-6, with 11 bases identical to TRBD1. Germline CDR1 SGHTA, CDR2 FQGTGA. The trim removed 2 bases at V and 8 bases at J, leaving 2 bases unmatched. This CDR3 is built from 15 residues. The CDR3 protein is CASSLSGQGDSPLHF. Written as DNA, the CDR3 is TGTGCCAGCAGCTTATCGGGACAGGGGGATTCACCCCTCCACTTT.

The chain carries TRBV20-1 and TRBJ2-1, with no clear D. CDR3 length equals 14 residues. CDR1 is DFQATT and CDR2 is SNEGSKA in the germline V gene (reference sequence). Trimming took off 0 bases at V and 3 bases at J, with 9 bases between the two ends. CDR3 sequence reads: CSARDTGLYNEQFF. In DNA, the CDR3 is TGCAGTGCTAGAGATACTGGCCTCTACAATGAGCAGTTCTTC.

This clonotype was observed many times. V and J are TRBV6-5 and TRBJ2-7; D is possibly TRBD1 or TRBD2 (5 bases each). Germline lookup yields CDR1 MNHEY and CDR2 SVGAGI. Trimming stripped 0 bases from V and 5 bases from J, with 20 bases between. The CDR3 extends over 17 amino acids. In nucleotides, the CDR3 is TGTGCCAGCAGTTACTCGGAATTGGGACCCAAATCCCACGAGCAGTACTTC. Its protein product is CASSYSELGPKSHEQYF.

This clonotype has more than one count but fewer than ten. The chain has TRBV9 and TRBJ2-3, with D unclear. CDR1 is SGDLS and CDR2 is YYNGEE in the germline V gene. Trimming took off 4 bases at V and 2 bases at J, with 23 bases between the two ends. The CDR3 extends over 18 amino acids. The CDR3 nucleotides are TGTGCCAGCAGCCTTCAACAGCGCACCAATTACTACACAGATACGCAGTATTTT. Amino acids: CASSLQQRTNYYTDTQYF. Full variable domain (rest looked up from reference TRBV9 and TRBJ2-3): DSGVTQTPKHLITATGQRVTLRCSPRSGDLSVYWYQQSLDQGLQFLIQYYNGEERAKGNILERFSAQQFPDLHSELNLSSLELGDSALYFCASSLQQRTNYYTDTQYFGPGTRLTVL.

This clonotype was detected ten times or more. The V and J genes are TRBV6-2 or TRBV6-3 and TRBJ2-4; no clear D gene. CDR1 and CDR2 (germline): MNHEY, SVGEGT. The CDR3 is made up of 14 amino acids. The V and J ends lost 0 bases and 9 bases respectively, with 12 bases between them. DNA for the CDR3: TGTGCCAGCAGTTACTCGATACTACCGGGCATTCAGTACTTC. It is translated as CASSYSILPGIQYF.

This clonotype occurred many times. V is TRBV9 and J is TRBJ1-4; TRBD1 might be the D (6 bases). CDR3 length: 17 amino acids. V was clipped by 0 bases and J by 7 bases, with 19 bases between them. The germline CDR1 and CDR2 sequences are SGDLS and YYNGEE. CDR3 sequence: CASSVGSGGGAGEKLFF. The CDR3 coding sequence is TGTGCCAGCAGCGTAGGGTCCGGCGGGGGCGCCGGTGAAAAACTGTTTTTT.

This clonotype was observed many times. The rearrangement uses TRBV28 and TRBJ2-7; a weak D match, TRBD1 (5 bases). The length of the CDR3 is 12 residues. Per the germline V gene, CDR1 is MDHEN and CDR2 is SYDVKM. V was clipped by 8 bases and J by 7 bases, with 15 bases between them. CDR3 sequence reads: CASESQGGEQYF. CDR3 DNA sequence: TGTGCCAGCGAGTCCCAGGGTGGGGAGCAGTACTTC. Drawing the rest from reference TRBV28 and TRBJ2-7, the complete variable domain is DVKVTQSSRYLVKRTGEKVFLECVQDMDHENMFWYRQDPGLGLRLIYFSYDVKMKEKGDIPEGYSVSREKKERFSLILESASTNQTSMYLCASESQGGEQYFGPGTRLTVT.

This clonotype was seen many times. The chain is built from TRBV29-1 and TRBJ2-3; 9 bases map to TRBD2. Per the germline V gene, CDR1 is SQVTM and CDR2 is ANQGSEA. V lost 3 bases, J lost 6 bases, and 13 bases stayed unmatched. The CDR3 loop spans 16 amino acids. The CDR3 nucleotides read TGCAGCGTTGACGGCTTGCTAGCGGGGCGTCTGGATACGCAGTATTTT. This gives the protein CSVDGLLAGRLDTQYF.

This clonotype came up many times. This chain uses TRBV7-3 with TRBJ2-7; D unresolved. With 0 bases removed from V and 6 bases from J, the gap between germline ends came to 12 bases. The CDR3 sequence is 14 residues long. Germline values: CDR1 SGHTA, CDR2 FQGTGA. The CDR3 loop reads CASSLTHGSPEQYF. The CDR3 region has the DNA TGTGCCAGCAGCTTAACCCACGGCAGTCCCGAGCAGTACTTC.

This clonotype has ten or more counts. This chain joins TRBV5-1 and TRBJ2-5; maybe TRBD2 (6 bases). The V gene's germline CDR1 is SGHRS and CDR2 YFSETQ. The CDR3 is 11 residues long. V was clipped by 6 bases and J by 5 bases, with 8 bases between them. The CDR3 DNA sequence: TGCGCCAGCACCCGGGGGGAGACCCAGTACTTC. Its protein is CASTRGETQYF.

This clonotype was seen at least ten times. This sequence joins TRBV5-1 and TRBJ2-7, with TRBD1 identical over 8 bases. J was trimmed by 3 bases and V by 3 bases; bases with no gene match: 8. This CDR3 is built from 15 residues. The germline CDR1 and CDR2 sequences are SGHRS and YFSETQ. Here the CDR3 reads CASSSQTGARYEQYF. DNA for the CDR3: TGCGCCAGCAGCTCCCAGACAGGGGCCCGCTACGAGCAGTACTTC.

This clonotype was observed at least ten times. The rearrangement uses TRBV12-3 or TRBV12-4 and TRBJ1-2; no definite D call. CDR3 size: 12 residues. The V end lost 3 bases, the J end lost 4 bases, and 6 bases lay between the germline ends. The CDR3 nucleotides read TGTGCCAGCAGTTTTCCGGTCTATGGCTACACCTTC. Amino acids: CASSFPVYGYTF.

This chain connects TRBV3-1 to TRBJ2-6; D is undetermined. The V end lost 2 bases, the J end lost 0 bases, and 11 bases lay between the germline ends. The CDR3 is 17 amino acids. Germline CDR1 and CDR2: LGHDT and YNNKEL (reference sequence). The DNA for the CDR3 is TGTGCCAGCAGCCAACCAGGAAGAGTCTCTGGGGCCAACGTCCTGACTTTC. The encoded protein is CASSQPGRVSGANVLTF.

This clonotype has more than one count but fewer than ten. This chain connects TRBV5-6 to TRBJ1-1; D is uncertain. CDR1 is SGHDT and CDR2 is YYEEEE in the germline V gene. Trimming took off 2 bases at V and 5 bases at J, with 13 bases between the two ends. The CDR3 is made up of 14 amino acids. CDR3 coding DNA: TGTGCCAGCAGCTTTGGGGAGATAGGGACTGAAGCTTTCTTT. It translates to CASSFGEIGTEAFF. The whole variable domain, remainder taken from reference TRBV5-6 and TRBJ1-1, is DAGVTQSPTHLIKTRGQQVTLRCSPKSGHDTVSWYQQALGQGPQFIFQYYEEEERQRGNFPDRFSGHQFPNYSSELNVNALLLGDSALYLCASSFGEIGTEAFFGQGTRLTVV.

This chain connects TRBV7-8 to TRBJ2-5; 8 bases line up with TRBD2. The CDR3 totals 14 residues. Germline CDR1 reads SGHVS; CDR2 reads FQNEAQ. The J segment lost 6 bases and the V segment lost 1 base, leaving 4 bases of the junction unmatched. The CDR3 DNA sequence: TGTGCCAGCAGCTTAGTGGGACTAGTAAAGACCCAGTACTTC. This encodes CASSLVGLVKTQYF.

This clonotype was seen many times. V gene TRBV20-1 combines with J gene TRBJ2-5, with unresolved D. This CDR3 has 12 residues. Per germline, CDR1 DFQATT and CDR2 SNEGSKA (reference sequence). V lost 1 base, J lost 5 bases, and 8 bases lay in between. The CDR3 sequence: CSARVSLETQYF. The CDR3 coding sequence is TGCAGTGCTAGAGTTAGCTTGGAGACCCAGTACTTC.

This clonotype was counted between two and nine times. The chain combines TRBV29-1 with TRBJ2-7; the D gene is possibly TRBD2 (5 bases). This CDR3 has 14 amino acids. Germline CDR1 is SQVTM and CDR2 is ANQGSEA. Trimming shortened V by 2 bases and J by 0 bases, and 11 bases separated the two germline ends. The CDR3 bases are TGCAGCGTTGAAAGGACTGGGAACTCCTACGAGCAGTACTTC. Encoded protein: CSVERTGNSYEQYF.

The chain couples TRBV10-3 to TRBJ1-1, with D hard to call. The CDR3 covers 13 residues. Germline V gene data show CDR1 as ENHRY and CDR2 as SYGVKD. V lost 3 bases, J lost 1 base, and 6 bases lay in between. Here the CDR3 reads CAISELANTEAFF. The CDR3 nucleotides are TGTGCCATCAGTGAACTCGCGAACACTGAAGCTTTCTTT.

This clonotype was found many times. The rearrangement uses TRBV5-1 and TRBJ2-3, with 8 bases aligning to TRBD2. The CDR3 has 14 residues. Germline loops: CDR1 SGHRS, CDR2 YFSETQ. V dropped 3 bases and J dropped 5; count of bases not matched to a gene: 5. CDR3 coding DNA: TGCGCCAGCAGCTCCTCCGGGACTAGAGATACGCAGTATTTT. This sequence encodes CASSSSGTRDTQYF.

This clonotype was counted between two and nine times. The CDR3 DNA sequence: TGTGCCTGGACCCCGGGACGGATCTCTGGAAACACCATATATTTT. Its protein is CAWTPGRISGNTIYF. V usage is TRBV30 and J usage is TRBJ1-3; D is possibly TRBD1 (5 bases). The CDR3 is 15 residues long. V gave up 4 bases and J gave up 0 bases, with 13 bases separating them. Looked up from germline, CDR1 is GTSNPN and CDR2 is SVGIG (reference sequence).

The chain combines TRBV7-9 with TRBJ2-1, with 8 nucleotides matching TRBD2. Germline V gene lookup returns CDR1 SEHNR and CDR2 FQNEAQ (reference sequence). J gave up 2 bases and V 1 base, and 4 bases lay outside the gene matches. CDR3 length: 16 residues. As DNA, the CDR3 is TGTGCCAGCAGCTTAGGAATAGCGGGGCCCTACAATGAGCAGTTCTTC. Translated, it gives CASSLGIAGPYNEQFF.

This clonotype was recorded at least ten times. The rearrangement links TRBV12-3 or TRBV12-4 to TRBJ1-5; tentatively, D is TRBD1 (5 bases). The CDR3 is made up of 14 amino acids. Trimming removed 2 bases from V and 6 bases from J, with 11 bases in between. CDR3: CASSLRGLRQPQHF. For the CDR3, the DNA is TGTGCCAGCAGTTTACGGGGGTTGCGTCAGCCCCAGCATTTT.

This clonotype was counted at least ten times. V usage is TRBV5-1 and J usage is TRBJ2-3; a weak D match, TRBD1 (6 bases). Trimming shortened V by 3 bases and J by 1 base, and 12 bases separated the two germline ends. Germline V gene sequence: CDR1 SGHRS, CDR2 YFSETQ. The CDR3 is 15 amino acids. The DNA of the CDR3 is TGCGCCAGCAGCTGGCAGGGGTACGGCACAGATACGCAGTATTTT. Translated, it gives CASSWQGYGTDTQYF.

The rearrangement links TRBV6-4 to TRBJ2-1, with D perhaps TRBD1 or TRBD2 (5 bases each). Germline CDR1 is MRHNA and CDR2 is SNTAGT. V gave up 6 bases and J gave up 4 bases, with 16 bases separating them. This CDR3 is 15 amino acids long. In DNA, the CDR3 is TGTGCCAGCAGCGGGGACCGTACTGCGTACAATGAGCAGTTCTTC. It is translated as CASSGDRTAYNEQFF.

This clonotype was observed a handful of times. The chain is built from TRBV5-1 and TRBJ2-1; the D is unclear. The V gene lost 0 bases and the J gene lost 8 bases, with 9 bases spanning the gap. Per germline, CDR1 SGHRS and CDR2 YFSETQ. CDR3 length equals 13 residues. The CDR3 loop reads CASSLGRVDEQFF. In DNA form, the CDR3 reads TGCGCCAGCAGCTTGGGAAGGGTTGATGAGCAGTTCTTC.

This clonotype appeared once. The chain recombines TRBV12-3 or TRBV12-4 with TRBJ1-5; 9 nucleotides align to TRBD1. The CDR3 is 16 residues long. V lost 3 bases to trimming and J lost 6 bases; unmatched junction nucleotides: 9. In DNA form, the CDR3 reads TGTGCCAGCAGTTTGAGGGGACAGGGAGGCCTTCAGCCCCAGCATTTT. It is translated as CASSLRGQGGLQPQHF.